This T cell receptor beta chain was observed in a study of blood T cell repertoires in COVID-19. Data came from immunoSEQ multiplex PCR; TCRdb stores just in-frame clones and leaves some out. The sample shows roughly 150,000 clones, roughly 85% of them seen only once. Participant ages covered about 18 to 95 years across around 22 US areas. Recovery among Cohort 3 donors was established by two negative PCRs, clearance, or symptom resolution. Material for sequencing was PBMCs or T cells enriched from blood (not recorded which). The receptor was derived from a man aged 50 or older who had recovered from COVID-19.

The CDR3 DNA reads TGTGCCAGCAGCCGGCTAGTGAACACCGGGGAGCTGTTTTTT. This gives the protein CASSRLVNTGELFF. The rearrangement links TRBV14 to TRBJ2-2; D is unresolved. This CDR3 has 14 residues. V lost 4 bases to trimming and J lost 1 base, with 7 bases between them. Germline CDR1 and CDR2: SGHDN and FVKESK.